These T cell receptor beta chains were read from a single sample in a study of tumor-infiltrating lymphocytes in oesophageal squamous cell carcinoma. TCRdb re-called the PCR reads with MiXCR, one entry per CDR3 protein. This sample yields about 21,000 distinct CDR3 sequences, of which more than 30% are seen a single time; under 40% belongs to the top ten. Sample: esophageal tumor tissue. The receptors were sampled from a male donor with esophageal squamous cell carcinoma. Both conserved end residues are part of each CDR3. D genes are given only for firm matches. Clone size is not always given. Where it is, it says once, few, many or a class for expanded clones.

TRBJ2-5,NA,TRBV7-8,TRBD1,TGTGCCAGCAGCCTCGGGACAGGGTTTTTTCGAGAGACCCAGTACTTC,CASSLGTGFFRETQYF
TRBJ2-1,many,TRBV7-9,TRBD2,TGTGCCAGCAGCTTGCTAGCGGGGGGTTACAATGAGCAGTTCTTC,CASSLLAGGYNEQFF
TRBJ2-3,NA,TRBV3-1,TRBD2,TGTGCCAGCAGCCAAGGGACTATAGCGGGGGATCGCACAGATACGCAGTATTTT,CASSQGTIAGDRTDTQYF
TRBJ2-5,few,TRBV19,NA,TGTGCCAGTAGTAAAAAACGGACAGGGAGCGGGGCGTATCAAGAGACCCAGTACTTC,CASSKKRTGSGAYQETQYF
TRBJ1-4,NA,TRBV12-3/TRBV12-4,TRBD1,TGTGCCAGCAGTTTATGGCCTTTTGGGACAGAAGATGAAAAACTGTTTTTT,CASSLWPFGTEDEKLFF
TRBJ2-6,medium-sized,TRBV6-1,NA,TGTGCCAGCAGTCCTCTACTCTCTGGGGCCAACGTCCTGACTTTC,CASSPLLSGANVLTF
TRBJ2-1,many,TRBV7-9,TRBD1,TGTGCCTTGGACAGGGGAGGGTATGAGCAGTTCTTC,CALDRGGYEQFF
TRBJ2-5,few,TRBV7-2,TRBD1,TGTGCCAGCAGCTTGGGTGACAGGGACCAAGAGACCCAGTACTTC,CASSLGDRDQETQYF
TRBJ2-7,NA,TRBV27,NA,TGTGCCAGCAGTTCGACAGGTTACGAACAGTACTTC,CASSSTGYEQYF
TRBJ2-1,NA,TRBV7-2,NA,TGTGCCAGCAGCTTAGCCGCGGGCGCTAATGAGCAGTTCTTC,CASSLAAGANEQFF
TRBJ1-5,many,TRBV6-1,NA,TGTGCCAGCAGCCCCGACTTGCTCCAGCCCCAGCATTTT,CASSPDLLQPQHF
TRBJ2-5,many,TRBV4-2,TRBD2,TGTGCCAGCAGCCAAGAGGGACTAGCGGGAGACGTAAAGACCCAGTACTTC,CASSQEGLAGDVKTQYF
TRBJ2-7,NA,TRBV6-8,NA,TGTGCCAGCAAGGCGGCCTACGAGCAGTACTTC,CASKAAYEQYF
TRBJ2-5,NA,TRBV7-6,NA,TGTGCCAGCAGAACACAGGGTGCGGGGGAGACCCAGTACTTC,CASRTQGAGETQYF
TRBJ2-7,many,TRBV5-4,NA,TGTGCCAGCAGCCGGGACGGAGCCTACGAGCAGTACTTC,CASSRDGAYEQYF